This passage covers 27 T cell receptor beta chains from one sample sequenced in a study of CD8 T cells in ankylosing spondylitis (dated by TCRdb to about 2017). Library construction relied on 5' RACE. The reads were generated on an Illumina HiSeq 2500. The public reads were reprocessed in TCRdb via fastp at Q25 and MiXCR, keeping in-frame beta chains. Identical CDR3 proteins give one entry, which carries the most common genes and DNA. For this sample the table gives some 140,000 distinct CDR3 sequences, of which more than 7% were detected only once. The ten biggest clones cover more than 7% of the sample. The material sequenced was synovial fluid, either unsorted or a sorted T cell fraction (not recorded which). These receptors all come from a male donor with ankylosing spondylitis.

Regarding this clonotype: A much larger clone is a single base away; this may be a read error. This chain links TRBV7-2 with TRBJ1-2; D remains unclear. The CDR3 runs 13 residues. Trimming cost V 5 bases and J 5 bases, with 12 bases left between them. Germline lookup yields CDR1 SGHTA and CDR2 FQGNSA. CDR3 sequence (DNA): TGTGCCAGCAGCGTCGCCGGGCCGTATGGCTACACCTTC. This sequence encodes CASSVAGPYGYTF.

The chain couples TRBV7-2 to TRBJ2-3, with 9 nucleotides matching TRBD1. Trimming took 3 bases from V and 5 from J; bases not matched to a gene: 9. The CDR3 length is 16 residues. The germline gives CDR1 SGHTA, CDR2 FQGNSA. CDR3 bases: TGTGCCAGCAGCTTGTGGGGGGGACAGGGTAAAGATACGCAGTATTTT. This gives the protein CASSLWGGQGKDTQYF.

Ten or more counts support this clonotype. This sequence joins TRBV4-3 and TRBJ1-6; D unclear. The CDR3 is 16 residues long. Germline CDR1 is LGHNA and CDR2 is YSLEER. The germline V and J ends were trimmed by 0 bases and 7 bases, with 13 bases remaining between them. The chain's CDR3 is CASSQDIPDGNSPLHF. CDR3 nucleotides: TGCGCCAGCAGCCAAGATATCCCGGATGGGAATTCACCCCTCCACTTT.

The rearrangement uses TRBV5-1 and TRBJ2-3; 7 positions match TRBD2. Per germline, CDR1 SGHRS and CDR2 YFSETQ. This CDR3 region has 17 residues. V lost 1 base, J lost 2 bases, and 10 bases stayed unmatched. As DNA, the CDR3 is TGCGCCAGCAGCTTGCGGAGCCGGGACTATTTCACAGATACGCAGTATTTT. This codes for CASSLRSRDYFTDTQYF.

This clonotype was found many times. This chain connects TRBV20-1 to TRBJ2-3; possible D gene TRBD2, 6 bases. V was cut by 5 bases and J by 0 bases, with 12 bases left in between. CDR3 length: 14 amino acids. The germline gives CDR1 DFQATT, CDR2 SNEGSKA (reference sequence). CDR3 in DNA: TGCAGTGCTCTTACTAGCCGTAGCACAGATACGCAGTATTTT. This sequence encodes CSALTSRSTDTQYF.

The sample holds many counts of this clonotype. V is TRBV18 and J is TRBJ1-1; D is unclear. V lost 2 bases to trimming and J lost 4 bases, with 11 bases between them. The germline CDR1 and CDR2 sequences are KGHSH and LQKENI. The CDR3 loop spans 14 amino acids. The CDR3 DNA sequence: TGTGCCAGCTCACCAGGGGTCTGGGGCACTGAAGCTTTCTTT. Protein sequence: CASSPGVWGTEAFF.

This clonotype was seen more than once but under ten times. The rearrangement uses TRBV27 and TRBJ2-2; D possibly corresponds to TRBD1 (5 bases). The CDR3 consists of 14 residues. V lost 6 bases and J 1 base, leaving 9 bases between the germline ends. Germline lookup yields CDR1 MNHEY and CDR2 SMNVEV (reference sequence). The CDR3 coding sequence is TGTGCCAGCAGATGGGGCCGGAACACCGGGGAGCTGTTTTTT. Translating it yields CASRWGRNTGELFF.

This clonotype was observed a few times. This chain links TRBV27 with TRBJ1-5; D is unresolved. Germline CDR1 reads MNHEY; CDR2 reads SMNVEV (reference sequence). Trimming cost V 5 bases and J 7 bases, with 15 bases left between them. The CDR3 sequence is 14 residues long. The CDR3 is CASSPLTSEQPQHF. The CDR3 nucleotides read TGTGCCAGCAGTCCTTTGACAAGCGAGCAGCCCCAGCATTTT.

The sample holds many counts of this clonotype. The chain joins TRBV29-1 to TRBJ2-7; the D gene is possibly TRBD1 (6 bases). V was clipped by 7 bases and J by 5 bases, with 15 bases between them. CDR1 is SQVTM and CDR2 is ANQGSEA in the germline V gene. CDR3 length equals 12 residues. CDR3 coding DNA: TGCAGCGCCCACGACAGGTCCGACGAGCAGTACTTC. Encoded protein: CSAHDRSDEQYF.

Many counts were recorded for this clonotype. This rearrangement joins TRBV6-5 to TRBJ1-2; D is possibly TRBD1 (5 bases). The CDR3 has 15 residues. V dropped 0 bases and J dropped 2 bases, with 10 bases sitting between them. Germline V gives CDR1 MNHEY, CDR2 SVGAGI. CDR3: CASSYSWGGNYGYTF. The DNA for the CDR3 is TGTGCCAGCAGTTACTCCTGGGGGGGAAACTATGGCTACACCTTC.

This clonotype was recorded many times. The rearrangement links TRBV3-1 to TRBJ1-5; tentative D call: TRBD1 (5 bases). This CDR3 contains 14 residues. Trimming shortened V by 3 bases and J by 7 bases, and 13 bases separated the two germline ends. Per the germline V gene, CDR1 is LGHDT and CDR2 is YNNKEL (reference sequence). The chain's CDR3 is CASSHWGAAQPQHF. In DNA, the CDR3 is TGTGCCAGCAGCCATTGGGGCGCGGCGCAGCCCCAGCATTTT.

This clonotype turned up a few times. The chain recombines TRBV29-1 with TRBJ2-3, with D possibly matching TRBD2 (6 bases). V was trimmed by 8 bases and J by 0 bases, leaving 12 bases between them. This CDR3 has 13 residues. The V gene's germline CDR1 is SQVTM and CDR2 ANQGSEA. This CDR3 reads CSLREPSTDTQYF. CDR3 nucleotide sequence: TGCAGCCTACGGGAGCCTAGCACAGATACGCAGTATTTT.

V gene TRBV7-2 combines with J gene TRBJ2-3; D uncertain. The CDR3 runs to 16 residues. Germline V lookup: CDR1 SGHTA, CDR2 FQGNSA. V shed 2 bases and J shed 1 base, with 13 bases lying between them. The CDR3 nucleotides read TGTGCCAGCAGCTTAATCGCTGGGGTCGGCACAGATACGCAGTATTTT. This encodes CASSLIAGVGTDTQYF.

This clonotype was detected ten times or more. This chain links TRBV12-3 or TRBV12-4 with TRBJ2-3; 8 bases fit TRBD1. J was trimmed by 5 bases and V by 5 bases; bases with no gene match: 3. The CDR3 is 13 residues long. The CDR3: CASSTDRGDTQYF. The CDR3 DNA sequence: TGTGCCAGCAGTACCGACAGGGGAGATACGCAGTATTTT.

This clonotype showed up just a few times. The rearrangement links TRBV7-6 to TRBJ2-7, with a weak D call TRBD2 (6 bases). Germline CDR1 reads SGHVS; CDR2 reads FNYEAQ. The CDR3 is 13 amino acids. The V and J ends lost 5 bases and 4 bases respectively, with 12 bases between them. The CDR3 spells CASSPRAGYEQYF. CDR3 in DNA: TGTGCCAGCAGCCCCCGGGCGGGATACGAGCAGTACTTC.

This clonotype showed up just a few times. The chain is built from TRBV28 and TRBJ2-3; 10 bases are a match to TRBD2. Germline CDR1 is MDHEN and CDR2 is SYDVKM. V lost 6 bases to trimming and J lost 5 bases; unmatched junction nucleotides: 11. The CDR3 covers 16 residues. The CDR3 loop reads CASSELGSSGRDTQYF. CDR3 coding DNA: TGTGCCAGCAGCGAACTCGGGTCTAGCGGGAGAGATACGCAGTATTTT.

The rearrangement joins TRBV28 to TRBJ2-3, with D uncertain. Trimming took off 5 bases at V and 2 bases at J, with 11 bases between the two ends. CDR3 length: 14 amino acids. CDR1 and CDR2 from the germline V gene are MDHEN and SYDVKM. The DNA of the CDR3 is TGTGCCAGCAGTATAACACGGAACACAGATACGCAGTATTTT. Amino acids: CASSITRNTDTQYF.

This clonotype was recorded many times. This sequence joins TRBV6-1 and TRBJ2-3; D remains ambiguous. The V gene lost 2 bases and the J gene lost 2 bases, with 11 bases spanning the gap. The CDR3 is made up of 15 amino acids. From germline, CDR1 is MNHNS and CDR2 SASEGT. CDR3 DNA sequence: TGTGCCAGCAGTGAAAAGCTAGTGGTCACAGATACGCAGTATTTT. Its translation is CASSEKLVVTDTQYF.

This clonotype came up many times. The rearrangement uses TRBV5-1 and TRBJ2-1; 7 nucleotides align to TRBD1. Germline V gene lookup returns CDR1 SGHRS and CDR2 YFSETQ. The CDR3 is 15 amino acids. Unmatched junction bases numbered 6, after V lost 4 bases and J lost 2 bases. The CDR3 here is CASSPGTVTYNEQFF. The CDR3 DNA reads as TGCGCCAGCAGCCCCGGGACAGTGACCTACAATGAGCAGTTCTTC. Supplemented by reference TRBV5-1 and TRBJ2-1, the full variable domain reads KAGVTQTPRYLIKTRGQQVTLSCSPISGHRSVSWYQQTPGQGLQFLFEYFSETQRNKGNFPGRFSGRQFSNSRSEMNVSTLELGDSALYLCASSPGTVTYNEQFFGPGTRLTVL.

This clonotype was found many times. The chain employs TRBV29-1 and TRBJ2-7; D is ambiguous. Trimming cost V 4 bases and J 4 bases, with 8 bases left between them. The CDR3 is 11 amino acids. Germline V CDR1 and CDR2: SQVTM, ANQGSEA. This chain's CDR3 is CSVGAGYEQYF. DNA for the CDR3: TGCAGCGTTGGGGCTGGGTACGAGCAGTACTTC.

The chain combines TRBV20-1 with TRBJ2-7, with a possible D match to TRBD1 (5 bases). CDR1 DFQATT and CDR2 SNEGSKA come from the germline V gene (reference sequence). CDR3 length: 15 amino acids. V was shortened by 1 base and J by 3 bases, with 16 bases between the two germline ends. In DNA, the CDR3 is TGCAGTGCTAGAGGGACGGACATAACCTACTACGAGCAGTACTTC. Translating it yields CSARGTDITYYEQYF.

Notes on this clonotype: At one of its ends the junction is not consistent with the germline gene, which may arise from a read error. The chain carries TRBV4-2 and TRBJ2-2; D uncertain. The germline V gene encodes CDR1 LGHNA and CDR2 YNFKEQ. CDR3 length equals 13 residues. CDR3 DNA sequence: TGTGCCAGGAGCCCCCGGCTGACCGGGGAGCTGTTTTTT. Its protein product is CARSPRLTGELFF.

The chain uses TRBV10-3 and TRBJ2-2; D is undetermined. Germline V gives CDR1 ENHRY, CDR2 SYGVKD. V lost 3 bases and J lost 3, with 11 bases in between. This CDR3 region has 15 residues. CDR3 sequence: CAISELKLDTGELFF. CDR3 DNA: TGTGCCATCAGTGAACTTAAATTGGACACCGGGGAGCTGTTTTTT.

This clonotype was counted between two and nine times. The rearrangement uses TRBV28 and TRBJ1-1; a weak D match, TRBD1 (5 bases). The CDR3 is 13 amino acids. The germline V and J ends were trimmed by 3 bases and 8 bases, with 13 bases remaining between them. The germline gives CDR1 MDHEN, CDR2 SYDVKM. Here the CDR3 DNA reads TGTGCCAGCAGTTTCACAGGTACCTCCGAAGCTTTCTTT. Its translation is CASSFTGTSEAFF. Full variable domain (remainder filled in from reference TRBV28 and TRBJ1-1): DVKVTQSSRYLVKRTGEKVFLECVQDMDHENMFWYRQDPGLGLRLIYFSYDVKMKEKGDIPEGYSVSREKKERFSLILESASTNQTSMYLCASSFTGTSEAFFGQGTRLTVV.

V gene TRBV20-1 combines with J gene TRBJ2-7; possibly TRBD2 for D (6 bases). V was pared by 2 bases and J by 0 bases, with 11 bases between. Germline loops: CDR1 DFQATT, CDR2 SNEGSKA (reference sequence). The CDR3 is 14 amino acids. CDR3 residues: CSARLLASSYEQYF. The CDR3, as DNA: TGCAGTGCTAGATTGCTAGCGTCCTCCTACGAGCAGTACTTC.

For the CDR3, the DNA is TGTGCCAGCAGTTCGGGGACAGTCACTGAAGCTTTCTTT. The encoded protein is CASSSGTVTEAFF. V gene TRBV6-2 or TRBV6-3 combines with J gene TRBJ1-1; 7 bases line up with TRBD1. Germline-derived CDR1 and CDR2 are MNHEY and SVGEGT. Trimming took 4 bases from V and 4 from J; bases not matched to a gene: 3. The CDR3 is 13 residues long.

The chain uses TRBV20-1 and TRBJ1-4; TRBD1 is a possible D gene (5 bases). Trimming took 3 bases from V and 8 from J, leaving 19 bases between them. The CDR3 has 15 amino acids. CDR1 is DFQATT and CDR2 is SNEGSKA in the germline V gene (reference sequence). CDR3 sequence reads: CSASLRDAYPEKLFF. Written as DNA, the CDR3 is TGCAGTGCTAGCCTAAGGGACGCATATCCAGAAAAACTGTTTTTT.